This T cell receptor (beta chain) derives from a study of beta chain features in type 1 diabetes. Findings and caveats of the study: Shortening of TCRB CDR3s, moderate but significant, appeared in all four CD4+ subsets of Type 1 diabetes patients.

Reverse transcription of all isolated RNA meant that expressed TCRB transcripts were sequenced. The assay was immunoSEQ multiplex PCR, and TCRdb's table has in-frame clones only and misses some. Found here are a few hundred thousand clones, roughly an eighth of them singletons; the top ten hold 0.015% to 0.02%. Central memory, naive, regulatory and stem cell-like memory CD4+ cells were sorted by CD45RO/CCR7/CD25/CD127/CD95/CD27. Concerning this clone: Its specificity is not known.

The J segment lost 6 bases and the V segment lost 4 bases, leaving 9 bases of the junction unmatched. Germline lookup yields CDR1 SNHLY and CDR2 FYNNEI. The CDR3 has 16 residues. The sample comprised naive CD4+ T cells from blood. The V and J genes are TRBV2 and TRBJ2-1; 10 bases line up with TRBD2. This TCR was sampled from a man between 25 and 39 years old with type 1 diabetes. Written as DNA, the CDR3 is TGTGCCAGCAGTGTTGGGGGGACTAGCGTTGGCAATGAGCAGTTCTTC. Protein product: CASSVGGTSVGNEQFF.